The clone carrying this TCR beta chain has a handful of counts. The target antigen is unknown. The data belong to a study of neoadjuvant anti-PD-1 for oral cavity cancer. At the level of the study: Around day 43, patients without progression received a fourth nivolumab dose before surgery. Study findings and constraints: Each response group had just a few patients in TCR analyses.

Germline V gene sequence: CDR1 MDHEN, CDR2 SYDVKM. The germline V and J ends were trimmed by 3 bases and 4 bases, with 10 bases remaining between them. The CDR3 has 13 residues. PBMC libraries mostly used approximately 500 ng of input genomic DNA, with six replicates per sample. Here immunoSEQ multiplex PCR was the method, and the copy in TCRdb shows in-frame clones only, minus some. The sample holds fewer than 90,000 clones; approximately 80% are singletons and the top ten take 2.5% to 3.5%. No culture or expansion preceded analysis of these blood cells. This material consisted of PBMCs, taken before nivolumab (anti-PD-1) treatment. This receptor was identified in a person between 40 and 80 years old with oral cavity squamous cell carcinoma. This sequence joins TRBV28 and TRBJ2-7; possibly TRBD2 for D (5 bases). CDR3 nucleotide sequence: TGTGCCAGCAGTTTGCCGGGAAGGTACGAGCAGTACTTC. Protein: CASSLPGRYEQYF.